Shown below are 29 T cell receptor beta chains from a single sample sequenced in a study of circulating and synovial CD4+ cells in juvenile arthritis. Assay used: immunoSEQ multiplex PCR; TCRdb lists only in-frame clones, some missing. The sample consists of 25,000 to 35,000 clones, roughly 95% of them appearing once. Sequencing was carried out using CD4+ T cells from blood. Receptor source: a human donor with juvenile idiopathic arthritis.

Comment on this clone: One end of the junction is discordant with germline, which a read error may explain. V usage is TRBV7-7 and J usage is TRBJ2-3, with D possibly matching TRBD2 (5 bases). The CDR3 runs 15 residues. The germline V gene has CDR1 SSHAT and CDR2 FNYEAQ (reference sequence). CDR3 sequence reads: CASSLAPGSTDTQYF. CDR3 nucleotide sequence: TGTGCTAGCAGCTTAGCGCCGGGGAGCACAGATACGCAGTATTTT.

There are a few counts of this clone. The rearrangement uses TRBV19 and TRBJ2-2, with TRBD1 as a possible D gene (5 bases). V was trimmed by 6 bases and J by 1 base, leaving 9 bases between them. Germline V gene lookup returns CDR1 LNHDA and CDR2 SQIVND (reference sequence). The CDR3 runs to 14 residues. The chain's CDR3 is CASRATGNTGELFF. The CDR3, as DNA: TGTGCCAGTAGGGCTACAGGGAACACCGGGGAGCTGTTTTTT.

The gene calls are TRBV9 and TRBJ2-7; 10 bases are a match to TRBD2. CDR3 length equals 15 residues. V gave up 4 bases and J gave up 2 bases; unmatched junction bases: 6. The germline gives CDR1 SGDLS, CDR2 YYNGEE. CDR3 protein: CASSPTSGTPYEQYF. For the CDR3, the DNA is TGTGCCAGCAGCCCCACTAGCGGGACACCCTACGAGCAGTACTTC.

The rearrangement joins TRBV11-2 to TRBJ1-5, with 7 bases that match TRBD1. The length of the CDR3 is 15 residues. Germline CDR1 and CDR2: SGHAT and FQNNGV. V was pared by 1 base and J by 3 bases, with 3 bases of the junction left unmatched. The CDR3, as DNA: TGTGCCAGCAGCTTAGCTGGGACAGTCAATCAGCCCCAGCATTTT. It is translated as CASSLAGTVNQPQHF.

CDR3 loop: CASSETRGSGGYGETQYF. The CDR3 bases are TGTGCCAGCAGTGAAACGAGGGGTTCAGGGGGGTATGGAGAGACCCAGTACTTC. The J gene is TRBJ2-5, the V gene TRBV6-1; D perhaps matches TRBD1 (7 bases). The ends were cut back, 2 bases at V and 4 bases at J, with 23 bases in the middle. The CDR3 has 18 amino acids. Per germline, CDR1 MNHNS and CDR2 SASEGT.

This sequence joins TRBV18 and TRBJ2-7, with 8 bases fitting TRBD1. V was pared by 3 bases and J by 3 bases, with 4 bases of the junction left unmatched. Germline loops: CDR1 KGHSH, CDR2 LQKENI. The CDR3 covers 14 residues. The CDR3 DNA follows: TGTGCCAGCTCACCCGGACAGGGACACTACGAGCAGTACTTC. This codes for CASSPGQGHYEQYF.

With regard to this clone: Within the sample, other DNA sequences also encode this same CDR3. The chain recombines TRBV5-4 with TRBJ2-3; D is possibly TRBD1 (5 bases). There are 14 residues in the CDR3. V lost 3 bases and J 8 bases, leaving 16 bases between the germline ends. Germline V CDR1 and CDR2: SGHNT, YYREEE (reference sequence). CDR3 sequence reads: CASSSRDSRGTQYF. The DNA of the CDR3 is TGTGCCAGCAGCTCACGAGACAGTAGAGGTACGCAGTATTTT.

This clone has a single count. The chain couples TRBV28 to TRBJ2-7; the match to TRBD2 covers 8 bases. The V gene end was trimmed by 6 bases and the J gene end by 3 bases; junction bases not matched to a gene: 13. The length of the CDR3 is 16 residues. In germline, CDR1 is MDHEN, CDR2 SYDVKM. The CDR3 bases are TGTGCCAGCAGATCGCTCGGGGGGGGCGTAATCTACGAGCAGTACTTC. This encodes CASRSLGGGVIYEQYF.

A word on this clone: A junction end diverges from the germline sequence, so it may reflect a read error. Within the sample, other DNA sequences also encode this same CDR3. The chain employs TRBV6-1 and TRBJ1-1, with 12 positions matching TRBD1. The germline CDR1 and CDR2 sequences are MNHNS and SASEGT. CDR3 size: 15 residues. The CDR3 loop reads CASSITGQGAGEAFF. The CDR3 nucleotides are TGCGCCAGCAGTATAACGGGACAGGGGGCCGGTGAAGCTTTCTTT.

The chain employs TRBV9 and TRBJ2-7; possible D gene TRBD2, 8 bases. Trimming pared 0 bases from V and 2 bases from J, leaving 15 bases between. CDR3 length: 16 residues. Looked up from germline, CDR1 is SGDLS and CDR2 is YYNGEE. CDR3 sequence: CASSVASGGLAYEQYF. CDR3 nucleotide sequence: TGTGCCAGCAGCGTAGCTTCAGGGGGACTAGCCTACGAGCAGTACTTC. The full variable domain, its missing parts supplied by reference TRBV9 and TRBJ2-7, is DSGVTQTPKHLITATGQRVTLRCSPRSGDLSVYWYQQSLDQGLQFLIQYYNGEERAKGNILERFSAQQFPDLHSELNLSSLELGDSALYFCASSVASGGLAYEQYFGPGTRLTVT.

The chain has TRBV5-4 and TRBJ2-1; the match to TRBD2 covers 15 bases. J lost 7 bases, V lost 4 bases, and 3 bases had no gene match. Germline V gene data show CDR1 as SGHNT and CDR2 as YYREEE (reference sequence). The CDR3 consists of 15 residues. The CDR3 loop is CASSLGTSGRNEQFF. DNA of the CDR3: TGTGCCAGCAGCCTCGGGACTAGCGGGAGGAATGAGCAGTTCTTC. Variable domain in full (rest from reference TRBV5-4 and TRBJ2-1): ETGVTQSPTHLIKTRGQQVTLRCSSQSGHNTVSWYQQALGQGPQFIFQYYREEENGRGNFPPRFSGLQFPNYSSELNVNALELDDSALYLCASSLGTSGRNEQFFGPGTRLTVL.

The chain is built from TRBV20-1 and TRBJ2-7, with TRBD2 as a possible D gene (6 bases). The V end was cut by 0 bases, the J end by 9 bases, with 9 bases between. Germline CDR1 reads DFQATT; CDR2 reads SNEGSKA (reference sequence). The CDR3 length is 11 residues. The CDR3 region has the DNA TGCAGTGCTAGAGATCCGGGAGTGCAGTACTTC. Translation gives CSARDPGVQYF.

J is TRBJ2-5 and V is TRBV21-1; the table calls TRBD2, which could not be checked here. TRBV21-1 is an annotated pseudogene. The CDR3 extends over 17 amino acids. The CDR3 DNA follows: TGTGCCAGCAGCAATCTTACTAGTCCCCGGATCCCAGAGACCCAGTACTTC. It is translated as CASSNLTSPRIPETQYF.

This chain joins TRBV7-2 and TRBJ2-2; maybe TRBD2 (5 bases). Trimming cost V 5 bases and J 1 base, with 11 bases left between them. Germline values: CDR1 SGHTA, CDR2 FQGNSA. The CDR3 totals 15 residues. The CDR3 DNA reads as TGTGCCAGCAGCCTTATGAGGGTGAACACCGGGGAGCTGTTTTTT. The encoded protein is CASSLMRVNTGELFF.

The V and J genes are TRBV5-1 and TRBJ2-5, with a tentative D call TRBD1 (8 bases). Trimming removed 2 bases from V and 2 bases from J, with 13 bases in between. Germline CDR1 SGHRS, CDR2 YFSETQ. The CDR3 is 15 amino acids. The CDR3 nucleotides are TGCGCCAGCAGCTTTACAGGGGGGGATCAAGAGACCCAGTACTTC. It is translated as CASSFTGGDQETQYF.

The chain recombines TRBV28 with TRBJ1-3, with D tentatively TRBD1 (5 bases). Germline V gene sequence: CDR1 MDHEN, CDR2 SYDVKM. Trimming took 3 bases from V and 2 from J, leaving 8 bases between them. The CDR3 runs 14 residues. The DNA for the CDR3 is TGTGCCAGCAGTTTCCCCAGGGCTGGAAACACCATATATTTT. Protein product: CASSFPRAGNTIYF.

This chain connects TRBV9 to TRBJ1-3; 7 bases are shared with TRBD1. Germline lookup yields CDR1 SGDLS and CDR2 YYNGEE. This CDR3 has 16 amino acids. V lost 3 bases, J lost 0 bases, and 6 bases stayed unmatched. The CDR3 nucleotides read TGTGCCAGCAGCGCAGGGGACAGTGGCTCTGGAAACACCATATATTTT. Residues: CASSAGDSGSGNTIYF.

This clone occurred once. The chain carries TRBV28 and TRBJ2-3; a possible D gene is TRBD1 (6 bases). The CDR3 covers 15 residues. The V gene's germline CDR1 is MDHEN and CDR2 SYDVKM. V was clipped by 6 bases and J by 8 bases, with 21 bases between them. The CDR3 here is CASSPRGQGSGTQYF. The CDR3 DNA is TGTGCCAGCAGCCCAAGGGGCCAGGGGTCCGGTACGCAGTATTTT.

V is TRBV9 and J is TRBJ2-5; 7 bases map to TRBD2. Germline lookup yields CDR1 SGDLS and CDR2 YYNGEE. The CDR3 loop spans 15 amino acids. After removal of 4 bases from V and 2 bases from J, the junction contained 8 bases not matched to a gene. The DNA of the CDR3 is TGTGCCAGCAGCACCGGGGGAGGGAGACAAGAGACCCAGTACTTC. It is translated as CASSTGGGRQETQYF.

The chain employs TRBV4-2 and TRBJ2-3; D possibly corresponds to TRBD2 (7 bases). Trimming pared 0 bases from V and 4 bases from J, leaving 17 bases between. CDR1 is LGHNA, CDR2 YNFKEQ, per germline. The CDR3 runs 17 residues. The CDR3 sequence: CASSQDLGGRAADTQYF. In DNA form, the CDR3 reads TGTGCCAGCAGCCAAGATCTAGGGGGGAGGGCCGCAGATACGCAGTATTTT.

This chain uses TRBV19 with TRBJ1-1, with 8 bases matching TRBD1. V gave up 5 bases and J gave up 7 bases; unmatched junction bases: 6. CDR1 is LNHDA and CDR2 is SQIVND in the germline V gene (reference sequence). The CDR3 runs to 13 residues. CDR3 in amino acids: CASSLTGAYEAFF. CDR3 DNA sequence: TGTGCCAGTAGTCTGACAGGGGCCTATGAAGCTTTCTTT. Full variable domain (outside the CDR3, taken from reference TRBV19 and TRBJ1-1): DGGITQSPKYLFRKEGQNVTLSCEQNLNHDAMYWYRQDPGQGLRLIYYSQIVNDFQKGDIAEGYSVSREKKESFPLTVTSAQKNPTAFYLCASSLTGAYEAFFGQGTRLTVV.

The J gene is TRBJ1-5, the V gene TRBV28, with a possible D match to TRBD1 (5 bases). Germline V gene lookup returns CDR1 MDHEN and CDR2 SYDVKM. The CDR3 runs 15 residues. V lost 2 bases to trimming and J lost 6 bases, with 14 bases between them. This CDR3 reads CASSLRGGSGQPQHF. The CDR3, as DNA: TGTGCCAGCAGTTTACGGGGGGGGTCCGGTCAGCCCCAGCATTTT.

The CDR3 DNA reads as TGTGCCAGCAGCGTAGTCGGGGGGTACCAAGAGACCCAGTACTTC. Protein: CASSVVGGYQETQYF. The V and J genes are TRBV9 and TRBJ2-5; TRBD2 agrees at 7 bases. The CDR3 is 15 amino acids. Looked up from germline, CDR1 is SGDLS and CDR2 is YYNGEE. With V trimmed by 0 bases and J by 0 bases, 2 bases remained unmatched.

The genes are TRBV28 and TRBJ2-3; no reliable D call. V gave up 5 bases and J gave up 7 bases, with 13 bases separating them. The germline CDR1 and CDR2 sequences are MDHEN and SYDVKM. The CDR3 spans 13 residues. The CDR3 DNA follows: TGTGCCAGCAGTCGCCCCCTAGAAAATACGCAGTATTTT. Its translation is CASSRPLENTQYF.

The chain recombines TRBV6-5 with TRBJ1-2; D gene ambiguous. Germline CDR1 reads MNHEY; CDR2 reads SVGAGI. The V and J ends lost 8 bases and 1 base respectively, with 8 bases between them. The CDR3 is 12 amino acids. The CDR3 spells CASSDLNYGYTF. The CDR3 region has the DNA TGTGCCAGCTCAGATCTTAACTATGGCTACACCTTC.

The J gene is TRBJ2-4, the V gene TRBV19, with TRBD1 matching over 7 bases. CDR1 LNHDA and CDR2 SQIVND come from the germline V gene (reference sequence). The CDR3 is made up of 18 amino acids. J lost 0 bases, V lost 5 bases, and 13 bases had no gene match. CDR3 protein: CASSVGTELLLAKNIQYF. DNA of the CDR3: TGTGCCAGTAGTGTCGGGACAGAGCTCCTATTAGCCAAAAACATTCAGTACTTC.

This clone was observed once. DNA of the CDR3: TGTGCCAGTAGTATTCGTGGAGATGAAAAACTGTTTTTT. Residues: CASSIRGDEKLFF. This chain uses TRBV19 with TRBJ1-4; D gene unclear. The CDR3 loop spans 13 amino acids. Germline V lookup: CDR1 LNHDA, CDR2 SQIVND (reference sequence). V lost 3 bases, J lost 6 bases, and 8 bases lay in between.

The V call is TRBV5-4, the J call TRBJ2-7; the match to TRBD1 covers 9 bases. CDR1 is SGHNT and CDR2 is YYREEE in the germline V gene (reference sequence). The CDR3 is 16 residues long. V shed 4 bases, J shed 4 bases, and the junction held 12 bases outside the gene matches. CDR3 protein: CASSRKPGQGTYEQYF. CDR3 nucleotides: TGTGCCAGCAGCAGAAAACCGGGACAGGGTACATACGAGCAGTACTTC.

V is TRBV6-6 and J is TRBJ2-2; the match to TRBD2 covers 10 bases. The CDR3 totals 14 residues. V was pared by 6 bases and J by 4 bases, with 2 bases of the junction left unmatched. Germline loops: CDR1 MNHNY, CDR2 SVGAGI (reference sequence). The CDR3 DNA follows: TGTGCCAGCAGAACTAGCGGGATCACCGGGGAGCTGTTTTTT. Translating it yields CASRTSGITGELFF.